The 29 T cell receptor beta chains in this list originate from one sample, sequenced in a study of blood T cell repertoires in COVID-19. Profiled with immunoSEQ multiplex PCR; TCRdb holds only in-frame clones, not every one. The sample records 60,000 or so clones, about 80% being singletons. The specimen was peripheral blood. All receptors derive from a man aged 60 to 69 with acute or convalescent COVID-19.

The chain employs TRBV14 and TRBJ2-1; tentative D call: TRBD1 (6 bases). Germline values: CDR1 SGHDN, CDR2 FVKESK. The V gene lost 4 bases and the J gene lost 9 bases, with 13 bases spanning the gap. The CDR3 contains 13 residues. For the CDR3, the DNA is TGTGCCAGCAGCCTAGTCTTAGGGGGTGAGCAGTTCTTC. Amino acids: CASSLVLGGEQFF.

The chain joins TRBV2 to TRBJ1-1, with 8 positions matching TRBD1. Per germline, CDR1 SNHLY and CDR2 FYNNEI. Germline trimming cut 5 bases from V and 5 bases from J; bases unmatched to any gene: 4. CDR3 length equals 13 residues. CDR3 region: CASSRDRRTEAFF. The CDR3, as DNA: TGTGCCAGCAGTAGGGACAGGCGAACTGAAGCTTTCTTT. The variable domain in full, with the rest retrieved from reference TRBV2 and TRBJ1-1, is EPEVTQTPSHQVTQMGQEVILRCVPISNHLYFYWYRQILGQKVEFLVSFYNNEISEKSEIFDDQFSVERPDGSNFTLKIRSTKLEDSAMYFCASSRDRRTEAFFGQGTRLTVV.

The chain carries TRBV29-1 and TRBJ1-2; 7 bases are shared with TRBD1. The germline V gene encodes CDR1 SQVTM and CDR2 ANQGSEA. Germline trimming cut 5 bases from V and 7 bases from J; bases unmatched to any gene: 7. CDR3 length: 12 amino acids. CDR3 region: CSVSKGARGYTF. Written as DNA, the CDR3 is TGCAGCGTTTCTAAGGGGGCGCGTGGCTACACCTTC.

This sequence joins TRBV5-1 and TRBJ1-6, with a possible D match to TRBD1 (6 bases). The germline V and J ends were trimmed by 4 bases and 6 bases, with 11 bases remaining between them. The CDR3 extends over 14 amino acids. The germline V gene has CDR1 SGHRS and CDR2 YFSETQ. In nucleotides, the CDR3 is TGCGCCAGCAGCCCGGACAGTCCTAATTCACCCCTCCACTTT. Translated: CASSPDSPNSPLHF.

The genes are TRBV7-9 and TRBJ1-5; D call uncertain. The CDR3 totals 15 residues. Trimming pared 3 bases from V and 6 bases from J, leaving 15 bases between. In germline, CDR1 is SEHNR, CDR2 FQNEAQ (reference sequence). For the CDR3, the DNA is TGTGCCAGCAGCTTTTACGGGGAGGGAGGTCAGCCCCAGCATTTT. Protein product: CASSFYGEGGQPQHF.

This sequence joins TRBV5-5 and TRBJ1-5, with D tentatively TRBD1 (6 bases). Per the germline V gene, CDR1 is SGHKS and CDR2 is YYEKEE (reference sequence). This CDR3 is 18 amino acids long. Trimming removed 0 bases from V and 2 bases from J, with 18 bases in between. The CDR3 bases are TGTGCCAGCAGCTTGGGTATTGCAGGGGCGCTGGGCAATCAGCCCCAGCATTTT. Amino acids: CASSLGIAGALGNQPQHF.

This clone was observed a handful of times. The chain couples TRBV4-1 to TRBJ2-7; D is perhaps TRBD2 (7 bases). In germline, CDR1 is MGHRA, CDR2 YSYEKL. There are 15 residues in the CDR3. With 4 bases removed from V and 5 bases from J, the gap between germline ends came to 18 bases. In nucleotides, the CDR3 is TGCGCCAGCAGCCTCTTGGCGGGGGCCTGGAACGAGCAGTACTTC. As protein: CASSLLAGAWNEQYF.

The chain links TRBV6-5 to TRBJ2-5; TRBD2 matches at 15 bases. The CDR3 has 15 residues. Germline CDR1 is MNHEY and CDR2 is SVGAGI. The V gene end was trimmed by 7 bases and the J gene end by 5 bases; junction bases not matched to a gene: 5. The CDR3 nucleotides read TGTGCCAGCAACGGACTAGCGGGGGGGGAGGAGACCCAGTACTTC. It encodes CASNGLAGGEETQYF.

The genes are TRBV18 and TRBJ2-3; D ambiguous. V was shortened by 2 bases and J by 5 bases, with 5 bases between the two germline ends. CDR1 and CDR2 from the germline V gene are KGHSH and LQKENI. The CDR3 runs 12 residues. Written as DNA, the CDR3 is TGTGCCAGCTCACCATATAAAGATACGCAGTATTTT. This encodes CASSPYKDTQYF. Combining the CDR3 with reference TRBV18 and TRBJ2-3 gives the whole variable domain NAGVMQNPRHLVRRRGQEARLRCSPMKGHSHVYWYRQLPEEGLKFMVYLQKENIIDESGMPKERFSAEFPKEGPSILRIQQVVRGDSAAYFCASSPYKDTQYFGPGTRLTVL.

This clone was detected once. The rearrangement joins TRBV14 to TRBJ2-1; no firm D call. This CDR3 is built from 13 residues. The germline V gene has CDR1 SGHDN and CDR2 FVKESK. The ends were cut back, 0 bases at V and 8 bases at J, with 8 bases in the middle. CDR3 in amino acids: CASSQDNGDEQFF. CDR3 nucleotides: TGTGCCAGCAGCCAAGATAATGGAGATGAGCAGTTCTTC.

The chain recombines TRBV6-5 with TRBJ1-2; D gene uncertain. Germline V CDR1 and CDR2: MNHEY, SVGAGI. The V end was cut by 6 bases, the J end by 3 bases, with 11 bases between. The CDR3 is made up of 13 amino acids. The CDR3 here is CASRQTIHYGYTF. The CDR3 DNA reads as TGTGCCAGCAGGCAAACAATACACTATGGCTACACCTTC.

The chain has TRBV13 and TRBJ1-4; TRBD1 is a possible D gene (6 bases). Germline V gene lookup returns CDR1 PRHDT and CDR2 FYEKMQ (reference sequence). CDR3 size: 14 residues. V dropped 0 bases and J dropped 7 bases, with 9 bases sitting between them. The CDR3, as DNA: TGTGCCAGCAGCTTAGGAAGGGGGGGTGAAAAACTGTTTTTT. Translating it yields CASSLGRGGEKLFF.

The V call is TRBV4-1, the J call TRBJ1-2; 9 bases are a match to TRBD1. CDR3 length equals 15 residues. Unmatched junction bases numbered 6, after V lost 2 bases and J lost 5 bases. In germline, CDR1 is MGHRA, CDR2 YSYEKL. The DNA of the CDR3 is TGCGCCAGCAGCCAAACCCCCGGGACAGGGTATGGCTACACCTTC. It codes for CASSQTPGTGYGYTF.

The rearrangement uses TRBV5-1 and TRBJ2-2, with D possibly matching TRBD1 (6 bases). Trimming took 2 bases from V and 0 from J, leaving 11 bases between them. This CDR3 spans 16 amino acids. CDR1 SGHRS and CDR2 YFSETQ come from the germline V gene. CDR3 DNA sequence: TGCGCCAGCAGCTTCCTGGGGGCTTCGAACACCGGGGAGCTGTTTTTT. Translated, it gives CASSFLGASNTGELFF.

The V and J genes are TRBV24-1 and TRBJ1-2, with D tentatively TRBD1 (6 bases). The germline gives CDR1 KGHDR, CDR2 SFDVKD. Trimming pared 3 bases from V and 2 bases from J, leaving 6 bases between. The CDR3 totals 13 residues. CDR3 DNA: TGTGCCACCAGTGATGGGACAAACTATGGCTACACCTTC. This sequence encodes CATSDGTNYGYTF.

V is TRBV7-9 and J is TRBJ2-3; 10 bases line up with TRBD1. The V segment lost 4 bases and the J segment 8 bases; nucleotides outside the gene matches: 9. Germline V CDR1 and CDR2: SEHNR, FQNEAQ (reference sequence). The CDR3 runs 15 residues. CDR3: CASSWGDRGRGTQYF. CDR3 nucleotides: TGTGCCAGCAGCTGGGGGGACAGGGGCCGTGGTACGCAGTATTTT. The full variable domain, completed using reference TRBV7-9 and TRBJ2-3, is DTGVSQNPRHKITKRGQNVTFRCDPISEHNRLYWYRQTLGQGPEFLTYFQNEAQLEKSRLLSDRFSAERPKGSFSTLEIQRTEQGDSAMYLCASSWGDRGRGTQYFGPGTRLTVL.

The J gene is TRBJ1-1, the V gene TRBV5-6; D may be TRBD1 (5 bases). Trimming shortened V by 3 bases and J by 10 bases, and 16 bases separated the two germline ends. The CDR3 is 13 amino acids. Germline CDR1 reads SGHDT; CDR2 reads YYEEEE. DNA for the CDR3: TGTGCCAGCAGCTCCGACAGCGCCGTGGGAGCTTTCTTT. Protein product: CASSSDSAVGAFF.

V is TRBV11-2 and J is TRBJ1-2; D ambiguous. V shed 0 bases and J shed 8 bases, with 7 bases lying between them. The CDR3 totals 12 residues. Germline V gene sequence: CDR1 SGHAT, CDR2 FQNNGV. CDR3 sequence reads: CASSLDRRGYTF. In DNA form, the CDR3 reads TGTGCCAGCAGCTTAGATCGCCGGGGCTACACCTTC.

This clone was detected only a few times. The rearrangement links TRBV7-2 to TRBJ1-6; possibly TRBD1 for D (5 bases). The CDR3 has 15 residues. Deletions cut 3 bases from V and 5 bases from J, with 11 bases between. The V gene's germline CDR1 is SGHTA and CDR2 FQGNSA. In DNA, the CDR3 is TGTGCCAGCAGCTTCAAACAGGCTAATAATTCACCCCTCCACTTT. Translating gives CASSFKQANNSPLHF.

This clone was found once. The chain combines TRBV5-1 with TRBJ2-5, with unresolved D. Germline V gene data show CDR1 as SGHRS and CDR2 as YFSETQ. Trimming cost V 0 bases and J 12 bases, with 18 bases left between them. This CDR3 is built from 14 residues. CDR3 in DNA: TGCGCCAGCAGCTTGGAGCAGGCCTGGCACCTGAAGTACTTC. It encodes CASSLEQAWHLKYF.

This chain links TRBV7-9 with TRBJ1-6; 7 bases align to TRBD1. Trimming took 4 bases from V and 10 from J; bases not matched to a gene: 10. Germline V lookup: CDR1 SEHNR, CDR2 FQNEAQ (reference sequence). The CDR3 has 15 residues. The CDR3: CASSSRQGQRSPLHF. The DNA of the CDR3 is TGTGCCAGCAGCTCCCGACAGGGACAGCGATCACCCCTCCACTTT.

This sequence joins TRBV9 and TRBJ1-3; the D gene is possibly TRBD1 (5 bases). The CDR3 totals 14 residues. Deletions cut 4 bases from V and 4 bases from J, with 12 bases between. In germline, CDR1 is SGDLS, CDR2 YYNGEE. CDR3: CASSLGGSGNTIYF. CDR3 sequence (DNA): TGTGCCAGCAGCCTCGGGGGATCGGGAAACACCATATATTTT.

The chain recombines TRBV6-1 with TRBJ2-4, with 8 bases aligning to TRBD1. V lost 4 bases and J lost 0; bases outside the gene matches: 11. This CDR3 is 18 amino acids long. Germline V gives CDR1 MNHNS, CDR2 SASEGT. CDR3 protein: CASSVRDRSILAKNIQYF. CDR3 DNA: TGTGCCAGCAGTGTCCGGGACAGGTCCATTCTAGCCAAAAACATTCAGTACTTC.

The rearrangement links TRBV7-6 to TRBJ1-6, with TRBD1 matching 9 bases. The CDR3 is made up of 16 amino acids. J gave up 10 bases and V 1 base, and 8 bases lay outside the gene matches. Germline CDR1 SGHVS, CDR2 FNYEAQ. CDR3 sequence: CASSLEAGQGGSPLHF. CDR3 in DNA: TGTGCCAGCAGCTTAGAGGCGGGACAGGGTGGCTCACCCCTCCACTTT.

The gene calls are TRBV3-1 (or the pseudogene TRBV3-2) and TRBJ1-2; 10 bases map to TRBD1. This CDR3 contains 15 residues. V shed 2 bases and J 7 bases; nucleotides not matched to a gene: 7. Germline CDR1 is LGHDT and CDR2 is YNNKEL (reference sequence). The CDR3 loop reads CASSQSGTGDSGYTF. The CDR3 DNA is TGTGCCAGCAGCCAATCCGGGACAGGGGATAGTGGCTACACCTTC.

V usage is TRBV6-1 and J usage is TRBJ1-1; D gene ambiguous. The CDR3 covers 14 residues. V dropped 2 bases and J dropped 2 bases, with 9 bases sitting between them. Germline-derived CDR1 and CDR2 are MNHNS and SASEGT. The CDR3 DNA is TGTGCCAGCAGTGAATTTTACAAAAACACTGAAGCTTTCTTT. It codes for CASSEFYKNTEAFF.

This clone was seen only a few times. V usage is TRBV2 and J usage is TRBJ1-2; D may be TRBD1 (5 bases). CDR1 is SNHLY, CDR2 FYNNEI, per germline. Deletions cut 8 bases from V and 3 bases from J, with 10 bases between. The length of the CDR3 is 12 residues. The CDR3, as DNA: TGTGCCAGCGGGGGGACTTACTATGGCTACACCTTC. Its translation is CASGGTYYGYTF.

This sequence joins TRBV6-5 and TRBJ2-3, with D possibly matching TRBD2 (5 bases). Germline CDR1 MNHEY, CDR2 SVGAGI. V dropped 2 bases and J dropped 6 bases, with 15 bases sitting between them. CDR3 length: 15 amino acids. The CDR3 region is CASSYQLVGGDTQYF. The DNA of the CDR3 is TGTGCCAGCAGTTACCAACTAGTCGGCGGGGATACGCAGTATTTT.

The chain combines TRBV5-1 with TRBJ1-2; D may be TRBD1 (6 bases). The germline V gene encodes CDR1 SGHRS and CDR2 YFSETQ. The V and J ends lost 4 bases and 3 bases respectively, with 16 bases between them. The CDR3 totals 15 residues. The CDR3 loop reads CASSPDGGGDYGYTF. CDR3 in DNA: TGCGCCAGCAGCCCGGACGGGGGGGGCGACTATGGCTACACCTTC.